This T cell receptor (beta chain) comes out of a study of T cells and copy number aberrations in small-cell lung cancer. This CDR3 region has 16 residues. The germline V and J ends were trimmed by 2 bases and 0 bases, with 8 bases remaining between them. Germline values: CDR1 SGHAT, CDR2 FQNNGV. Study-wide results and caveats: A small sample size limited this study; results need validation. Tumors showed lower T-cell density, richness and clonality than adjacent lung, though density did not differ significantly.

No donor received chemotherapy or radiotherapy before surgery, nor immunotherapy before or after it. Normal lung samples lay at least 2 cm from the tumor margin. The protocol was immunoSEQ multiplex PCR, while the TCRdb copy is restricted to in-frame clones and leaves out a portion. The table includes around 9,200 clones, over 60% detected once. As concerns this clone: Its antigen is not known.

This rearrangement joins TRBV11-2 to TRBJ2-6; D is uncertain. The material sequenced was normal tissue next to the tumor. The TCR was taken from a man in his sixties with small cell lung cancer. CDR3 residues: CASSLLGGSGANVLTF. The CDR3 DNA sequence: TGTGCCAGCAGCTTATTGGGCGGCTCTGGGGCCAACGTCCTGACTTTC.